The T cell receptor (beta chain) described here comes from a study of blood T cell repertoires in COVID-19. Method: immunoSEQ multiplex PCR; TCRdb's copy keeps in-frame clones and lacks some. In the table there are under 350,000 clones, around 87% of which are singletons. This clone was picked up a small number of times. Losses at the gene ends were 3 bases for V and 4 bases for J; bases not matched to a gene: 4. Germline V gene lookup returns CDR1 DFQATT and CDR2 SNEGSKA (reference sequence). There are 14 residues in the CDR3. Sequencing input: peripheral blood. This receptor was taken from a man aged 70-80 years with acute or convalescent COVID-19. This chain links TRBV20-1 with TRBJ1-4; 8 bases match TRBD1. CDR3 in amino acids: CSASVGQVNEKLFF. CDR3 DNA: TGCAGTGCTAGTGTGGGACAGGTTAATGAAAAACTGTTTTTT.